A single sample is the source of the 26 T cell receptor beta chains below, sequenced in a study of cytomegalovirus exposure and HLA in healthy donors. It was with 60 Vbeta and 13 Jbeta primers that the PCR ran. Using immunoSEQ multiplex PCR, the repertoire was profiled, and TCRdb retains in-frame clones only, with some absent. The table lists about 170,000 clones, about three quarters of them singletons. Sequencing was performed on PBMCs. The receptors were sampled from a woman aged 50 to 60 in good health and CMV-seropositive.

This clone was counted a few times. The chain is built from TRBV6-1 and TRBJ2-7; D is perhaps TRBD1 (6 bases). CDR1 and CDR2 from the germline V gene are MNHNS and SASEGT. CDR3 length: 15 amino acids. Trimming pared 2 bases from V and 5 bases from J, leaving 16 bases between. The DNA for the CDR3 is TGTGCCAGCAGTGAATTCGCAGGGGCGCCAAACGAGCAGTACTTC. Its translation: CASSEFAGAPNEQYF.

In DNA form, the CDR3 reads TGTGCCAGTGCAGACAGGACTCGCACAGATACGCAGTATTTT. Translation gives CASADRTRTDTQYF. The chain recombines TRBV2 with TRBJ2-3; TRBD1 is a possible D gene (6 bases). The CDR3 has 14 amino acids. Per the germline V gene, CDR1 is SNHLY and CDR2 is FYNNEI. V shed 9 bases and J shed 1 base, with 14 bases lying between them.

This rearrangement joins TRBV7-9 to TRBJ2-7; the D gene is possibly TRBD2 (5 bases). This CDR3 is 12 amino acids long. The V gene's germline CDR1 is SEHNR and CDR2 FQNEAQ (reference sequence). V was clipped by 5 bases and J by 6 bases, with 11 bases between them. CDR3 DNA: TGTGCCAGCAGCGTCCCGGGGTCCGAGCAGTACTTC. Amino acid sequence: CASSVPGSEQYF.

V is TRBV5-6 and J is TRBJ1-1, with 7 positions matching TRBD1. The CDR3 is made up of 15 amino acids. The J segment lost 1 base and the V segment lost 2 bases, leaving 5 bases of the junction unmatched. Germline-derived CDR1 and CDR2 are SGHDT and YYEEEE. The CDR3 DNA follows: TGTGCCAGCAGCTTTCAGGGACAGCAGAACACTGAAGCTTTCTTT. As protein: CASSFQGQQNTEAFF.

The chain is built from TRBV12-1 and TRBJ2-1; TRBD2, as called in the table, went unchecked against the DNA. TRBV12-1 is an annotated pseudogene. This CDR3 is 17 amino acids long. DNA of the CDR3: TGTGCCAGCAGCTTTGCGAGAAAGCGGGAGGTCCCCGATGAGCAGTTCTTC. Translated, it gives CASSFARKREVPDEQFF.

The V gene is TRBV21-1, the J gene TRBJ1-2; the listed D gene, TRBD1, was not tested against the DNA. TRBV21-1 counts as a pseudogene. The CDR3 totals 13 residues. The CDR3 loop reads CASRVTGPYGYTF. CDR3 in DNA: TGTGCCAGCAGAGTGACAGGGCCCTATGGCTACACCTTC.

V usage is TRBV6-6 and J usage is TRBJ2-1, with a possible D match to TRBD2 (5 bases). V was pared by 4 bases and J by 9 bases, with 13 bases between. This CDR3 is built from 13 residues. Germline V gives CDR1 MNHNY, CDR2 SVGAGI (reference sequence). Here the CDR3 reads CASSSSLRGEQFF. The CDR3 coding sequence is TGTGCCAGCAGTTCTTCACTTCGGGGTGAGCAGTTCTTC.

CDR3 nucleotides: TGTGCCAGCAGTTTAAACCGCCAGGGGTCCGGGGAGCTGTTTTTT. Amino acids: CASSLNRQGSGELFF. J is TRBJ2-2 and V is TRBV6-5; D perhaps matches TRBD1 (6 bases). Germline CDR1 MNHEY, CDR2 SVGAGI. This CDR3 spans 15 amino acids. Between the trimmed V and J ends, which lost 4 bases and 6 bases, there was a span of 15 bases.

This clone was counted a single time. V usage is TRBV28 and J usage is TRBJ2-3, with TRBD2 matching 11 bases. The V gene's germline CDR1 is MDHEN and CDR2 SYDVKM. V was pared by 2 bases and J by 11 bases, with 6 bases of the junction left unmatched. The CDR3 covers 14 residues. As DNA, the CDR3 is TGTGCCAGCAGTTTAAGCCTAGCGGGGGGTAAGCAGTATTTT. Protein sequence: CASSLSLAGGKQYF.

The rearrangement links TRBV11-2 to TRBJ1-2, with D possibly TRBD1 on 5 matching bases. Germline V CDR1 and CDR2: SGHAT, FQNNGV. CDR3 size: 14 residues. Between the trimmed V and J ends, which lost 6 bases and 6 bases, there was a span of 17 bases. CDR3 sequence: CASRSTPGANGYTF. The CDR3 nucleotides read TGTGCCAGCAGGTCGACCCCTGGGGCTAATGGCTACACCTTC.

The chain links TRBV19 to TRBJ1-3, with a possible D match to TRBD1 (5 bases). The CDR3 sequence is 14 residues long. The V gene's germline CDR1 is LNHDA and CDR2 SQIVND (reference sequence). Deletions cut 7 bases from V and 1 base from J, with 11 bases between. CDR3 region: CASTKGFSGNTIYF. The CDR3 bases are TGTGCCAGTACTAAGGGGTTTTCTGGAAACACCATATATTTT.

This clone appeared once. The chain has TRBV5-4 and TRBJ2-4, with 10 bases fitting TRBD2. The V segment lost 2 bases and the J segment 2 bases; nucleotides outside the gene matches: 4. The CDR3 runs 16 residues. Looked up from germline, CDR1 is SGHNT and CDR2 is YYREEE (reference sequence). Here the CDR3 reads CASSFLAGDPKNIQYF. The CDR3, as DNA: TGTGCCAGCAGCTTCCTAGCGGGGGACCCCAAAAACATTCAGTACTTC.

The chain is built from TRBV4-1 and TRBJ1-6, with 8 bases matching TRBD1. Germline loops: CDR1 MGHRA, CDR2 YSYEKL. The CDR3 contains 16 residues. The ends lost 0 bases at V and 9 bases at J; junction bases unmatched: 7. The CDR3 DNA follows: TGCGCCAGCAGCCAAGATAAGACAGGGGCGGGTTCACCCCTCCACTTT. As protein: CASSQDKTGAGSPLHF.

The chain carries TRBV30 and TRBJ1-1; no clear D. CDR1 is GTSNPN, CDR2 SVGIG, per germline (reference sequence). The ends were cut back, 1 base at V and 1 base at J, with 7 bases in the middle. The CDR3 is 13 amino acids. Here the CDR3 DNA reads TGTGCCTGGAGTGAAACAGCGAACACTGAAGCTTTCTTT. This gives the protein CAWSETANTEAFF.

The rearrangement joins TRBV7-6 to TRBJ1-1; possible D gene TRBD1, 5 bases. The germline CDR1 and CDR2 sequences are SGHVS and FNYEAQ. This CDR3 spans 18 amino acids. V shed 0 bases and J shed 5 bases, with 22 bases lying between them. The CDR3, as DNA: TGTGCCAGCAGCTTAGCGGGGGGAAAGCCCTCATGGGGGACTGAAGCTTTCTTT. Translated, it gives CASSLAGGKPSWGTEAFF.

The chain recombines TRBV30 with TRBJ2-3, with a weak D call TRBD2 (6 bases). Germline assignment: CDR1 GTSNPN and CDR2 SVGIG (reference sequence). Trimming pared 0 bases from V and 3 bases from J, leaving 25 bases between. The CDR3 length is 19 residues. CDR3 sequence: CAWSVRGRLGEIRTDTQYF. CDR3 in DNA: TGTGCCTGGAGTGTACGGGGTCGACTAGGGGAAATAAGGACAGATACGCAGTATTTT.

This chain joins TRBV27 and TRBJ1-6; TRBD1 matches at 10 bases. J was trimmed by 6 bases and V by 6 bases; bases with no gene match: 5. The V gene's germline CDR1 is MNHEY and CDR2 SMNVEV (reference sequence). This CDR3 contains 15 residues. CDR3 sequence reads: CASRRTGGGNSPLHF. The CDR3 nucleotides are TGTGCCAGCAGGCGGACAGGGGGTGGTAATTCACCCCTCCACTTT.

The chain uses TRBV5-1 and TRBJ1-1, with TRBD1 as a possible D gene (6 bases). This CDR3 contains 14 residues. The ends were cut back, 4 bases at V and 2 bases at J, with 12 bases in the middle. Germline V gene sequence: CDR1 SGHRS, CDR2 YFSETQ. The CDR3 here is CASSQTGTNTEAFF. CDR3 bases: TGCGCCAGCAGCCAAACCGGGACAAACACTGAAGCTTTCTTT.

This chain joins TRBV9 and TRBJ2-3, with 13 bases that match TRBD2. J gave up 0 bases and V 0 bases, and 4 bases lay outside the gene matches. Germline V gives CDR1 SGDLS, CDR2 YYNGEE. The length of the CDR3 is 18 residues. The CDR3 DNA follows: TGTGCCAGCAGCGTAGATCAGGGACTAGCGGGGAGCACAGATACGCAGTATTTT. It codes for CASSVDQGLAGSTDTQYF.

This clone was counted once. V usage is TRBV2 and J usage is TRBJ1-1, with 9 nucleotides matching TRBD1. The V segment lost 5 bases and the J segment 3 bases; nucleotides outside the gene matches: 4. This CDR3 region has 14 residues. Germline CDR1 SNHLY, CDR2 FYNNEI. CDR3 loop: CASSQTGGYTEAFF. The CDR3 nucleotides are TGTGCCAGCAGTCAGACAGGGGGATACACTGAAGCTTTCTTT.

V is TRBV18 and J is TRBJ2-1, with D maybe TRBD1 (6 bases). V was pared by 3 bases and J by 7 bases, with 10 bases between. Germline CDR1 KGHSH, CDR2 LQKENI. This CDR3 contains 13 residues. This CDR3 is CASSPLGGNEQFF. In nucleotides, the CDR3 is TGTGCCAGCTCACCTCTAGGGGGTAATGAGCAGTTCTTC.

V gene TRBV9 combines with J gene TRBJ2-7; 8 nucleotides match TRBD2. V gave up 4 bases and J gave up 3 bases; unmatched junction bases: 3. The CDR3 runs to 13 residues. CDR1 and CDR2 from the germline V gene are SGDLS and YYNGEE. CDR3 DNA sequence: TGTGCCAGCAGCTTCGGGACTAGCTACGAGCAGTACTTC. Translating gives CASSFGTSYEQYF.

The rearrangement links TRBV21-1 to TRBJ2-1; the tabulated D call, TRBD2, remains unverified against the DNA. TRBV21-1 counts as a pseudogene. The CDR3 is made up of 15 amino acids. The CDR3 here is CASSKVLADYNEQFF. In DNA form, the CDR3 reads TGTGCCAGCAGCAAAGTACTAGCGGACTACAATGAGCAGTTCTTC.

CDR3 DNA: TGCGCCAGCAGCTCCAGGGGAAACACTGAAGCTTTCTTT. Residues: CASSSRGNTEAFF. V and J are TRBV5-1 and TRBJ1-1; possibly TRBD1 for D (6 bases). V dropped 3 bases and J dropped 2 bases, with 8 bases sitting between them. The CDR3 contains 13 residues. Germline V gene data show CDR1 as SGHRS and CDR2 as YFSETQ.

This clone was observed once. The chain employs TRBV6-5 and TRBJ2-7; D unclear. V lost 5 bases, J lost 3 bases, and 5 bases lay in between. CDR1 is MNHEY, CDR2 SVGAGI, per germline. This CDR3 is 11 amino acids long. The CDR3 loop is CASSTGYEQYF. In nucleotides, the CDR3 is TGTGCCAGCAGTACGGGCTACGAGCAGTACTTC.

The chain uses TRBV13 and TRBJ2-3, with 15 positions matching TRBD2. The V segment lost 7 bases and the J segment 3 bases; nucleotides outside the gene matches: 8. The CDR3 loop spans 17 amino acids. Germline V gene data show CDR1 as PRHDT and CDR2 as FYEKMQ (reference sequence). The CDR3 loop is CASNGLAGGEATDTQYF. CDR3 DNA: TGTGCCAGCAATGGACTAGCGGGAGGGGAAGCGACAGATACGCAGTATTTT.